These 20 T cell receptor beta chains share one sample of origin, sequenced in a study of CD8 T cells in ankylosing spondylitis. TCRdb analysed the 5' RACE reads with MiXCR anew, one entry per CDR3 protein. The sample lists roughly 370,000 distinct CDR3 sequences; about a fifth were seen once. The antigens these receptors bind are not known. Whole-study results and caveats: A TCR beta motif made of 7 to 9 highly homologous variants seemed typical of ankylosing spondylitis blood.

Sequenced: blood, either unsorted or a sorted T cell fraction (not recorded which). These receptors came from a male donor with ankylosing spondylitis.

CDR3 nucleotides: TGTGCCAGCAGTTACTCCCTCCGTCTAGCGGGAGGTAACACCGGGGAGCTGTTTTTT. Translating gives CASSYSLRLAGGNTGELFF. V gene TRBV6-5 combines with J gene TRBJ2-2; TRBD2 matches 11 bases. V lost 0 bases and J lost 2; bases outside the gene matches: 8. The length of the CDR3 is 19 residues. Germline lookup yields CDR1 MNHEY and CDR2 SVGAGI.

The chain joins TRBV5-6 to TRBJ2-1; no reliable D call. This CDR3 comprises 15 residues. V lost 4 bases and J 3 bases, leaving 14 bases between the germline ends. Germline V gene lookup returns CDR1 SGHDT and CDR2 YYEEEE. CDR3 sequence (DNA): TGTGCCAGCAGCCAACTGGTCCTTGGCTACAATGAGCAGTTCTTC. Translated, it gives CASSQLVLGYNEQFF.

This clonotype was seen ten or more times. This chain joins TRBV20-1 and TRBJ2-1; 11 bases are a match to TRBD2. The CDR3 has 15 amino acids. Germline CDR1 is DFQATT and CDR2 is SNEGSKA (reference sequence). After removal of 5 bases from V and 0 bases from J, the junction contained 3 bases not matched to a gene. The CDR3 spells CSARTSGYSYNEQFF. CDR3 sequence (DNA): TGCAGTGCTCGGACTAGCGGGTACTCCTACAATGAGCAGTTCTTC.

In its sample, this clonotype was seen a few times. This chain joins TRBV12-5 and TRBJ2-1; the match to TRBD2 covers 11 bases. With 0 bases clipped from V and 1 base from J, the junction kept 8 bases outside the gene matches. This CDR3 is built from 19 residues. Germline V gene lookup returns CDR1 LGHNT and CDR2 FRNRAP. The CDR3 sequence is CASGLVRLAGPPSYNEQFF. The DNA of the CDR3 is TGTGCTAGTGGTTTGGTAAGACTAGCGGGGCCACCATCCTACAATGAGCAGTTCTTC.

This clonotype was counted a few times. The gene calls are TRBV29-1 and TRBJ2-7; D is perhaps TRBD1 (6 bases). The CDR3 is 13 amino acids. The germline V and J ends were trimmed by 7 bases and 3 bases, with 16 bases remaining between them. Germline V gene lookup returns CDR1 SQVTM and CDR2 ANQGSEA. The DNA for the CDR3 is TGCAGCGCACAGGGCGCACCCGGCTACGAGCAGTACTTC. Amino acid sequence: CSAQGAPGYEQYF.

The V call is TRBV25-1, the J call TRBJ2-1; weak D call: TRBD2 (5 bases). The CDR3 sequence is 16 residues long. The V gene's germline CDR1 is MGHDK and CDR2 SYGVNS. Trimming removed 5 bases at V and 3 bases at J, with 17 bases between. The CDR3 DNA follows: TGTGCCAGCAGTCTCTCCACTAGGTTCATCTACAATGAGCAGTTCTTC. Residues: CASSLSTRFIYNEQFF. Full variable domain (outside the CDR3, taken from reference TRBV25-1 and TRBJ2-1): EADIYQTPRYLVIGTGKKITLECSQTMGHDKMYWYQQDPGMELHLIHYSYGVNSTEKGDLSSESTVSRIRTEHFPLTLESARPSHTSQYLCASSLSTRFIYNEQFFGPGTRLTVL.

V and J are TRBV5-6 and TRBJ2-3; D not certain. The CDR3 spans 14 residues. Trimming stripped 0 bases from V and 2 bases from J, with 7 bases between. The V gene's germline CDR1 is SGHDT and CDR2 YYEEEE. CDR3 DNA: TGTGCCAGCAGCTTGGGACACCCCACAGATACGCAGTATTTT. Protein sequence: CASSLGHPTDTQYF.

V and J are TRBV3-1 and TRBJ2-3; TRBD1 aligns across 9 bases. Trimming took 0 bases from V and 3 from J; bases not matched to a gene: 1. This CDR3 is 15 amino acids long. Germline lookup yields CDR1 LGHDT and CDR2 YNNKEL (reference sequence). The CDR3 loop is CASSQEDRGTDTQYF. CDR3 bases: TGTGCCAGCAGCCAAGAAGACAGGGGGACAGATACGCAGTATTTT.

This chain uses TRBV20-1 with TRBJ2-1; 10 bases agree with TRBD2. The CDR3 is made up of 14 amino acids. Germline loops: CDR1 DFQATT, CDR2 SNEGSKA (reference sequence). With V trimmed by 1 base and J by 7 bases, 4 bases remained unmatched. The CDR3 protein is CSARGLAGMNEQFF. The CDR3 coding sequence is TGCAGTGCTAGAGGACTAGCGGGTATGAATGAGCAGTTCTTC.

The V gene is TRBV6-2 or TRBV6-3, the J gene TRBJ2-1; D ambiguous. The CDR3 extends over 15 amino acids. Deletions cut 7 bases from V and 0 bases from J, with 13 bases between. In germline, CDR1 is MNHEY, CDR2 SVGEGT. The CDR3 DNA follows: TGTGCCAGCACCACCGCAGCGAGCTCCTACAATGAGCAGTTCTTC. Translated: CASTTAASSYNEQFF.

The rearrangement joins TRBV20-1 to TRBJ2-7; TRBD1 might be the D (5 bases). Germline V CDR1 and CDR2: DFQATT, SNEGSKA (reference sequence). This CDR3 has 13 residues. V dropped 0 bases and J dropped 3 bases, with 9 bases sitting between them. The CDR3 DNA reads as TGCAGTGCTAGAGATAGGCAGGGCTACGAGCAGTACTTC. It translates to CSARDRQGYEQYF.

Concerning this clonotype itself: In this CDR3 the conserved last residue, phenylalanine or tryptophan, is missing, so a read error is likely. The chain combines TRBV7-9 with TRBJ2-1, with no clear D. Germline-derived CDR1 and CDR2 are SEHNR and FQNEAQ (reference sequence). This CDR3 is 15 amino acids long. Deletions cut 5 bases from V and 0 bases from J, with 11 bases between. The CDR3: CASSVPQSSYNEQFL. Written as DNA, the CDR3 is TGTGCCAGCAGCGTTCCTCAATCCTCCTACAATGAGCAGTTCCTC.

This clonotype came up a few times. The CDR3 protein is CSAASRPDEQFF. CDR3 coding DNA: TGCAGTGCAGCTTCCCGACCGGATGAGCAGTTCTTC. The chain combines TRBV20-1 with TRBJ2-1; D gene uncertain. Per the germline V gene, CDR1 is DFQATT and CDR2 is SNEGSKA (reference sequence). Trimming shortened V by 6 bases and J by 8 bases, and 14 bases separated the two germline ends. CDR3 length: 12 amino acids.

The genes are TRBV6-1 and TRBJ2-7, with D perhaps matching TRBD1 (5 bases). This CDR3 is built from 13 residues. Germline-derived CDR1 and CDR2 are MNHNS and SASEGT. V dropped 6 bases and J dropped 6 bases, with 15 bases sitting between them. The CDR3, as DNA: TGTGCCAGCAGCCCAGGGTATTCCGGCGAGCAGTACTTC. This gives the protein CASSPGYSGEQYF.

This clonotype was seen only a few times. The genes are TRBV20-1 and TRBJ2-7; 7 bases are shared with TRBD1. The CDR3 sequence is 13 residues long. CDR1 is DFQATT and CDR2 is SNEGSKA in the germline V gene (reference sequence). Trimming at V came to 4 bases and at J to 4 bases, leaving 7 bases not matched to a gene. Written as DNA, the CDR3 is TGCAGTGCTAAACAGGGGTCGGGGTACGAGCAGTACTTC. It encodes CSAKQGSGYEQYF.

This clonotype was seen more than once but under ten times. This chain connects TRBV12-5 to TRBJ2-3; no clear D. Per the germline V gene, CDR1 is LGHNT and CDR2 is FRNRAP. The CDR3 is 13 residues long. The V and J ends lost 9 bases and 5 bases respectively, with 15 bases between them. CDR3 loop: CASLRTGVDTQYF. The CDR3 DNA is TGTGCTAGCCTACGGACCGGAGTAGATACGCAGTATTTT.

This clonotype was counted between two and nine times. The chain combines TRBV28 with TRBJ2-7; D is unresolved. Trimming pared 5 bases from V and 2 bases from J, leaving 13 bases between. The CDR3 contains 14 residues. CDR1 MDHEN and CDR2 SYDVKM come from the germline V gene. The CDR3 reads CASSPPGRTYEQYF. DNA of the CDR3: TGTGCCAGCAGTCCACCCGGACGTACCTACGAGCAGTACTTC.

The chain uses TRBV11-1 and TRBJ2-6; D is ambiguous. Germline values: CDR1 SGHAT, CDR2 FQDESV (reference sequence). The CDR3 has 18 residues. V was cut by 1 base and J by 0 bases, with 13 bases left in between. The CDR3: CASSLDPLYISGANVLTF. The CDR3 DNA reads TGTGCCAGCAGCTTAGACCCCCTTTATATCTCTGGGGCCAACGTCCTGACTTTC.

This clonotype was counted ten times or more. The V call is TRBV14, the J call TRBJ2-7; a possible D gene is TRBD1 (5 bases). The CDR3 has 17 residues. Germline CDR1 is SGHDN and CDR2 is FVKESK. V was shortened by 0 bases and J by 2 bases, with 17 bases between the two germline ends. CDR3 amino acids: CASSQEGRAGKPYEQYF. CDR3 nucleotides: TGTGCCAGCAGCCAAGAGGGTCGGGCAGGGAAGCCCTACGAGCAGTACTTC.

The chain uses TRBV7-2 and TRBJ2-1; perhaps TRBD2 as D (6 bases). CDR3 length: 15 residues. Germline V CDR1 and CDR2: SGHTA, FQGNSA. V was clipped by 3 bases and J by 5 bases, with 14 bases between them. The DNA of the CDR3 is TGTGCCAGCAGCTTCGGGAGATCCCCCCACAATGAGCAGTTCTTC. Protein product: CASSFGRSPHNEQFF.